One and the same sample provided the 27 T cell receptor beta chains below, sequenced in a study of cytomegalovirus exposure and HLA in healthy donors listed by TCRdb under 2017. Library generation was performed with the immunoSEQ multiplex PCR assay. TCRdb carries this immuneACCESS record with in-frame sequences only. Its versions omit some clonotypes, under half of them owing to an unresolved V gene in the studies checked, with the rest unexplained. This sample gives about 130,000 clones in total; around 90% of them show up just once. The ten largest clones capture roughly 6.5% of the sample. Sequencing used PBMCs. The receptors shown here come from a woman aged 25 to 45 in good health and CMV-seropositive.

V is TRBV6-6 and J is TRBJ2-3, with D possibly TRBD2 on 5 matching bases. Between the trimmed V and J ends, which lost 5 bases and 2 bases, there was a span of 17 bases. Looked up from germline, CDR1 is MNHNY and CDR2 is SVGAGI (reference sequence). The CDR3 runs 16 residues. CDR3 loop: CASSQLLGINTDTQYF. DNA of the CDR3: TGTGCCAGCAGTCAACTACTAGGAATAAACACAGATACGCAGTATTTT.

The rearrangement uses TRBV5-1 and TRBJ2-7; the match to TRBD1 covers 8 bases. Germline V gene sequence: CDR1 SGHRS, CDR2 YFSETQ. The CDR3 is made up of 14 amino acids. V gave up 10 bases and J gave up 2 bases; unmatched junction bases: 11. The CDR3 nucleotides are TGCGCCCGACCAGGGGGCGCGGTAACCTACGAGCAGTACTTC. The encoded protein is CARPGGAVTYEQYF.

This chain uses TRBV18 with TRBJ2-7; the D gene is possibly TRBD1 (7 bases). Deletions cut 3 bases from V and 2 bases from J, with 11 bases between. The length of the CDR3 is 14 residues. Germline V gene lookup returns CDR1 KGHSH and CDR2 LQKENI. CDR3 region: CASSPRGQTYEQYF. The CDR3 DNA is TGTGCCAGCTCACCGCGGGGACAGACCTACGAGCAGTACTTC.

The CDR3, as DNA: TGCGCCAGCAGCCAAGACCCGCTCCCCGGGGACATTCAGTACTTC. This sequence encodes CASSQDPLPGDIQYF. The V gene is TRBV4-1, the J gene TRBJ2-4; TRBD2 might be the D (5 bases). This CDR3 is built from 15 residues. Trimming shortened V by 0 bases and J by 8 bases, and 14 bases separated the two germline ends. Germline V gene sequence: CDR1 MGHRA, CDR2 YSYEKL.

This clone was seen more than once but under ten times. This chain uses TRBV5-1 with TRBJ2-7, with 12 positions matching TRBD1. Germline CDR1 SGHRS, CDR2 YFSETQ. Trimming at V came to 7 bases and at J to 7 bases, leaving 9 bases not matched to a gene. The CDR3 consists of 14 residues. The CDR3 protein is CASQPGQGAGEQYF. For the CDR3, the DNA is TGCGCCAGCCAGCCGGGACAGGGGGCCGGGGAGCAGTACTTC.

The CDR3 DNA sequence: TGTGCCAGCGGGACTAGCGGGGGGTTCCAAGAGACCCAGTACTTC. Its translation is CASGTSGGFQETQYF. This chain links TRBV6-5 with TRBJ2-5, with 15 bases fitting TRBD2. Germline values: CDR1 MNHEY, CDR2 SVGAGI. Trimming at V came to 8 bases and at J to 1 base, leaving 2 bases not matched to a gene. This CDR3 spans 15 amino acids.

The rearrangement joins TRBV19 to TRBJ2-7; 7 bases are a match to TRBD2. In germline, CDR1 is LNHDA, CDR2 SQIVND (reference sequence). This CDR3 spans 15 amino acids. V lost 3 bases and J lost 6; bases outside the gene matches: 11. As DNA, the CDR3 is TGTGCCAGTAGTATTGTTCTAGCGGACCCCCTCGAGCAGTACTTC. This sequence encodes CASSIVLADPLEQYF.

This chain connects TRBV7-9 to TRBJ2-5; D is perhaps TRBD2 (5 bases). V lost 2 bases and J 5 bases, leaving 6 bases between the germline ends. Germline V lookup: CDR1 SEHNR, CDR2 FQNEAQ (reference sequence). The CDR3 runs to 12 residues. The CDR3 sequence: CASSLSGETQYF. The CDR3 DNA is TGTGCCAGCAGCTTATCGGGGGAGACCCAGTACTTC.

The CDR3 DNA is TGTGCAAGTCGCCTTTCAAACCGGGACAGGGGTTGTGAGCAGTTCTTC. Translation: CASRLSNRDRGCEQFF. This chain links TRBV12-2 with TRBJ2-1; TRBD1 is taken as the D call from the table, unchecked against the DNA. TRBV12-2 is recorded as a pseudogene. This CDR3 contains 16 residues.

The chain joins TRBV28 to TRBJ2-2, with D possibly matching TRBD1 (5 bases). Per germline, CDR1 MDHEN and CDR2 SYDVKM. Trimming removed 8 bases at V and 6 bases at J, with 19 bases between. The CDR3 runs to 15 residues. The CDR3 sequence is CASRLGVPIPGELFF. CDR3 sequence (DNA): TGTGCCAGCCGCTTAGGGGTCCCGATACCCGGGGAGCTGTTTTTT.

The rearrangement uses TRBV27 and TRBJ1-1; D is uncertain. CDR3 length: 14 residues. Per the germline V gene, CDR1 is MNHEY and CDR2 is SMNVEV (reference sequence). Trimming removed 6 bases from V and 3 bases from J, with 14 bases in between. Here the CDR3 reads CASRPTAMDTEAFF. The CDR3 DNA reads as TGTGCCAGCAGACCGACTGCGATGGACACTGAAGCTTTCTTT.

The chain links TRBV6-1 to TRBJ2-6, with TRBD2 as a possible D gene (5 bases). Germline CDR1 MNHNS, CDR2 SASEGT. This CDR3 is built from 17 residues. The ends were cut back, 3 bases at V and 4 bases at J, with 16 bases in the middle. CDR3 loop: CASSDRTVTWGANVLTF. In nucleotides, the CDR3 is TGTGCCAGCAGTGATAGGACTGTCACTTGGGGGGCCAACGTCCTGACTTTC.

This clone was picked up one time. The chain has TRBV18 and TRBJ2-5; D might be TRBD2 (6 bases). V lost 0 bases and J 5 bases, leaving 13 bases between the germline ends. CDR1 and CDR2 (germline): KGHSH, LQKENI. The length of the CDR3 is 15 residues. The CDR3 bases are TGTGCCAGCTCACCACCCTGGGGCGGGGAGGAGACCCAGTACTTC. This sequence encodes CASSPPWGGEETQYF.

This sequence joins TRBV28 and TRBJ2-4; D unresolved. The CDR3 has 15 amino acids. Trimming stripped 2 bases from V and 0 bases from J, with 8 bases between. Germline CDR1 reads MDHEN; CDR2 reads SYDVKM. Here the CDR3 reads CASSLERLAKNIQYF. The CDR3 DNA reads TGTGCCAGCAGTTTAGAACGACTAGCCAAAAACATTCAGTACTTC.

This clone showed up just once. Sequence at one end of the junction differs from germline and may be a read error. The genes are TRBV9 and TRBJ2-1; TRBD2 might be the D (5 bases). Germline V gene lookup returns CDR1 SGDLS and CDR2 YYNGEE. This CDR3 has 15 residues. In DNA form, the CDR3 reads TGTGCCCGCAGCGTTGTCGGGGAGTCCTACAATGAGCAGTTCTTC. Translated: CARSVVGESYNEQFF.

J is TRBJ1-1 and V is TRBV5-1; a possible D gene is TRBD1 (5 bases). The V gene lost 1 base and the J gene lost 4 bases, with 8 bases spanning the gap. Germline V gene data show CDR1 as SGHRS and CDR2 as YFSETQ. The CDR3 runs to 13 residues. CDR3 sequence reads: CASSLRRGTEAFF. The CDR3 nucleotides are TGCGCCAGCAGCTTGAGGAGGGGCACTGAAGCTTTCTTT.

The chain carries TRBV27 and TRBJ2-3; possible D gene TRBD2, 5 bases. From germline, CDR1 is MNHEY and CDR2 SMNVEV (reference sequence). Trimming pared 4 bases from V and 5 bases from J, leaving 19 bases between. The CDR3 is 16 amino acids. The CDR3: CASSSSGGPFGDTQYF. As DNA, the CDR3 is TGTGCCAGCAGTTCCTCAGGCGGGCCCTTCGGAGATACGCAGTATTTT.

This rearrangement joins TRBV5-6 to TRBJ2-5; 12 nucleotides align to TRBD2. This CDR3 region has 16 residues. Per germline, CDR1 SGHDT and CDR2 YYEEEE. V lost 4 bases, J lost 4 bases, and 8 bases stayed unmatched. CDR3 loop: CASSPGLGLAGETQYF. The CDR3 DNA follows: TGTGCCAGCAGCCCGGGATTGGGACTAGCGGGAGAGACCCAGTACTTC.

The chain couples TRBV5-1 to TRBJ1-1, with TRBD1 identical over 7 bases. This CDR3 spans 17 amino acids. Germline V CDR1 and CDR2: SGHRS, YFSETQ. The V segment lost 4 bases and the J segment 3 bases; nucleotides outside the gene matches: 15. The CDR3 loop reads CASSKGFNRGGYTEAFF. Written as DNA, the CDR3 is TGCGCCAGCAGCAAAGGTTTTAACAGGGGAGGCTACACTGAAGCTTTCTTT.

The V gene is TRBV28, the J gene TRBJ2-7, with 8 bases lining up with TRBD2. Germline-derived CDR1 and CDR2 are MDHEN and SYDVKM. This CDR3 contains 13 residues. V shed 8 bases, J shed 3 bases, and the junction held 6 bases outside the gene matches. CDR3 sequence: CASYSGENYEQYF. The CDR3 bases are TGTGCCAGCTATAGCGGGGAGAACTACGAGCAGTACTTC.

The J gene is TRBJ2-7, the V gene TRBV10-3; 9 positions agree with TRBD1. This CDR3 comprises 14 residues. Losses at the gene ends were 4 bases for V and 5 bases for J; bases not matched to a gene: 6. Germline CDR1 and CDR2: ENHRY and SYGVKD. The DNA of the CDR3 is TGTGCCATCAGTGCGGGACAGGGATTCCACGAGCAGTACTTC. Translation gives CAISAGQGFHEQYF.

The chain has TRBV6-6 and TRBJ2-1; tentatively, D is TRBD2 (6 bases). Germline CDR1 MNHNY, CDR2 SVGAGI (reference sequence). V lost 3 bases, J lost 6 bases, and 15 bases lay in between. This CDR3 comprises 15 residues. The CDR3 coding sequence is TGTGCCAGCAGTTATCGCGGGACGCCCCCCAATGAGCAGTTCTTC. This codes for CASSYRGTPPNEQFF.

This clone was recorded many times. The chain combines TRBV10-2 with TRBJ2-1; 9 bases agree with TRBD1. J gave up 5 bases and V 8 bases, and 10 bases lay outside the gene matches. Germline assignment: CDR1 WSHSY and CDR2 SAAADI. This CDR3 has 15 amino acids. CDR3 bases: TGCGCCAGCGCTCCGGGACAGGGTTCTCACAATGAGCAGTTCTTC. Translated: CASAPGQGSHNEQFF.

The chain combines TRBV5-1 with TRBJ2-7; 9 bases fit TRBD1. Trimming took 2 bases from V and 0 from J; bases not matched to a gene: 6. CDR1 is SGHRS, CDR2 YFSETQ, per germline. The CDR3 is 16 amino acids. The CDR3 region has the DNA TGCGCCAGCAGCTTACAAGCGACAGGGGGCTCCTACGAGCAGTACTTC. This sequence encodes CASSLQATGGSYEQYF.

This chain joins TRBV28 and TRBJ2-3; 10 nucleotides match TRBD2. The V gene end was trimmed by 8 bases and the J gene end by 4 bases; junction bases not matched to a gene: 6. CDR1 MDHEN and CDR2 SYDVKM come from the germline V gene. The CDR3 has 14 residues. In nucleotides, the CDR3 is TGTGCCAGCGTCCAGCGGGGGGGGGCAGATACGCAGTATTTT. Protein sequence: CASVQRGGADTQYF.

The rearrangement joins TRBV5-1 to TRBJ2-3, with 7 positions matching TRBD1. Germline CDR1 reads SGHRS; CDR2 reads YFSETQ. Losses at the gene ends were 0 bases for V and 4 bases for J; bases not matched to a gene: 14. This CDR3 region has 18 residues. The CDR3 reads CASSLGLTRDRHSDTQYF. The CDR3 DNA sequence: TGCGCCAGCAGCTTGGGACTGACCCGGGACAGACACTCAGATACGCAGTATTTT.

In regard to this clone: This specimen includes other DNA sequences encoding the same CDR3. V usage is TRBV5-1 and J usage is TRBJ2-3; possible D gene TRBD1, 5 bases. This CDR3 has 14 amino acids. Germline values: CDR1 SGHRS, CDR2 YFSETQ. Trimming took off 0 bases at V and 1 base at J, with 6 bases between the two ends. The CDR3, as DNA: TGCGCCAGCAGCTTGGGGGGCCGCACAGATACGCAGTATTTT. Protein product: CASSLGGRTDTQYF.